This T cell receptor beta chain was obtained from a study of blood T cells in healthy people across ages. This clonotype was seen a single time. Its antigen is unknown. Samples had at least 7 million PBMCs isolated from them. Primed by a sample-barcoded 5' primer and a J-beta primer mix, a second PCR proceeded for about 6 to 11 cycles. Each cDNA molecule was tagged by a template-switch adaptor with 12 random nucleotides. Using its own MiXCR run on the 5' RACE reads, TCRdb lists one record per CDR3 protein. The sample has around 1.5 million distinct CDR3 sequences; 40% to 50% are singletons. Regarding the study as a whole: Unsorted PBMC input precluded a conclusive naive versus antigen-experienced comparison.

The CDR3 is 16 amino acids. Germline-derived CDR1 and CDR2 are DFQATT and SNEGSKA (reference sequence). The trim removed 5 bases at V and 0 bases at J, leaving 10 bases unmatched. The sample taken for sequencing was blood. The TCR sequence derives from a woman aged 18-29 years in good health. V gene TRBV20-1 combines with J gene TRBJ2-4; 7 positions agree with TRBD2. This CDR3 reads CSARSGADLAKNIQYF. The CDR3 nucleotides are TGCAGTGCTCGCAGCGGGGCCGACCTAGCCAAAAACATTCAGTACTTC.